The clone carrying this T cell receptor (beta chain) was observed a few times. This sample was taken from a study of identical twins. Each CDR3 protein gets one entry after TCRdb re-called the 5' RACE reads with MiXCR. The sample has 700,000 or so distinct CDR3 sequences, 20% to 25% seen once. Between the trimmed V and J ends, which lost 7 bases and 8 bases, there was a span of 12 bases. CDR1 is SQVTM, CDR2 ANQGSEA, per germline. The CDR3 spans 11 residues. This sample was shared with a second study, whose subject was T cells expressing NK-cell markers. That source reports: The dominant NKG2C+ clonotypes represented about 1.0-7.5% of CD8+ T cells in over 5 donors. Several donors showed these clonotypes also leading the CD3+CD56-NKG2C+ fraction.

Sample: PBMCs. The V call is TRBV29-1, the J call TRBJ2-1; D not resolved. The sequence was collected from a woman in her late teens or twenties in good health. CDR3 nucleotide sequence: TGCAGCGCCCCAAAGAGCGATGAGCAGTTCTTC. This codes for CSAPKSDEQFF.